The rows below give T cell receptor beta chains drawn from one sample of a study of T-cell reconstitution after alpha-beta-depleted transplantation in children. TCRdb recomputed calls from the PCR reads with MiXCR, one row per CDR3 protein. Of roughly 150,000 distinct CDR3 sequences in the sample, more than 9.5% were seen once. The sample in question was PBMCs, obtained before TCRalphabeta/CD19-depleted stem cell transplant. These receptors all stem from a boy aged 2 to 10 with acute myeloid leukemia, due to receive a stem cell transplant. Each CDR3 is given with its conserved first and last residue. D genes are given only for firm matches. Some rows mark clone size as missing; the rest say once, few, many or name a class of expanded clone.

V gene,D gene,J gene,clone size,CDR3 protein,CDR3 DNA
TRBV4-2,TRBD1,TRBJ2-3,many,CASSPPQGQAPDTQYF,TGTGCCAGCAGCCCACCCCAGGGACAGGCCCCAGATACGCAGTATTTT
TRBV27,TRBD1,TRBJ2-1,many,CASSLGQGYNEQFF,TGTGCCAGCAGTCTCGGACAGGGGTACAATGAGCAGTTCTTC
TRBV3-1,NA,TRBJ2-5,NA,CATCQDTEGGPRVKTQYF,TGTGCCACCTGCCAAGATACAGAAGGAGGACCCAGGGTAAAGACCCAGTACTTC
TRBV20-1,TRBD1,TRBJ1-2,many,CSARDRGQGYTF,TGCAGTGCCAGGGACAGGGGGCAAGGCTACACCTTC
TRBV5-1,NA,TRBJ2-2,many,CASSLVVTSTGELFF,TGCGCCAGCAGCTTGGTCGTTACCTCGACCGGGGAGCTGTTTTTT
TRBV5-1,NA,TRBJ2-1,many,CASSHRSGGNEQFF,TGCGCCAGCAGCCACCGTTCTGGGGGCAATGAGCAGTTCTTC
TRBV13,NA,TRBJ1-1,NA,CASSSTPNTEAFF,TGTGCCAGCAGCTCAACCCCGAACACTGAAGCTTTCTTT
TRBV12-3/TRBV12-4,TRBD1,TRBJ2-5,NA,CASSFGQGKETQYF,TGTGCCAGCAGTTTTGGACAGGGAAAAGAGACCCAGTACTTC
TRBV5-6,NA,TRBJ2-5,many,CASSLRTPQETQYF,TGTGCCAGCAGCTTGAGGACGCCCCAAGAGACCCAGTACTTC
TRBV2,NA,TRBJ2-1,many,CASSGFRDIRQVF,TGTGCCAGCAGTGGTTTCAGGGATATCCGACAGGTCTTC
TRBV27,TRBD1,TRBJ1-1,many,CASSLSDRVGTEAFF,TGTGCCAGCAGTTTATCGGACAGGGTGGGCACTGAAGCTTTCTTT
TRBV30,TRBD2,TRBJ2-7,NA,CAWSVLADEQYF,TGTGCCTGGAGTGTCCTAGCGGACGAGCAGTACTTC
TRBV12-3/TRBV12-4,NA,TRBJ1-2,many,CASSLGRNYGYTF,TGTGCCAGCAGTTTAGGCAGAAACTATGGCTACACCTTC
TRBV4-2,TRBD2,TRBJ2-2,many,CASSQVLLAGTNTGELFF,TGTGCCAGCAGCCAAGTATTACTAGCGGGTACGAACACCGGGGAGCTGTTTTTT
TRBV20-1,NA,TRBJ1-5,many,CSARDRRGSNQPQHF,TGCAGTGCTAGAGACCGCCGGGGGTCCAATCAGCCCCAGCATTTT
TRBV5-1,NA,TRBJ1-1,many,CASSLVVGRNTEAFF,TGCGCCAGCAGCTTGGTCGTGGGTCGGAACACTGAAGCTTTCTTT
TRBV12-3/TRBV12-4,NA,TRBJ2-3,many,CASSAPEQGEDTQYF,TGTGCCAGCAGTGCCCCCGAACAGGGTGAAGATACGCAGTATTTT
TRBV28,NA,TRBJ2-7,few,CASSLIGQFKEQYF,TGTGCCAGCAGTTTAATAGGACAATTTAAAGAGCAGTACTTC
TRBV20-1,NA,TRBJ1-5,many,CSASRGRFYSNQPQHF,TGCAGTGCTAGCAGGGGCCGGTTTTATAGCAATCAGCCCCAGCATTTT
TRBV6-1,NA,TRBJ2-3,many,CASSVTATSTDTQYF,TGTGCCAGCAGCGTGACAGCCACTAGCACAGATACGCAGTATTTT
TRBV28,TRBD2,TRBJ2-7,few,CASSTLAGGSYEQYF,TGTGCCAGCAGTACTCTAGCGGGAGGCTCCTACGAGCAGTACTTC
TRBV30,TRBD1,TRBJ2-5,NA,CARQGKETQYF,TGTGCCCGACAGGGAAAAGAGACCCAGTACTTC
TRBV5-1,TRBD1,TRBJ1-1,many,CASSQRYRGVNTEAFF,TGCGCCAGCAGTCAGCGTTACAGGGGCGTCAACACTGAAGCTTTCTTT
TRBV7-8,TRBD2,TRBJ2-1,many,CASSLAGSGGIDEQFF,TGTGCCAGCAGCTTAGCGGGTAGCGGGGGGATCGATGAGCAGTTCTTC
TRBV7-3,NA,TRBJ2-3,many,CASSLRVSDTQYF,TGTGCCAGCAGCTTACGTGTGTCAGATACGCAGTATTTT
TRBV7-1,NA,TRBJ2-5,NA,CASSPGLICCQETQYF,TGTGCCAGCAGCCCCGGGCTCATCTGCTGCCAAGAGACCCAGTACTTC
TRBV5-1,NA,TRBJ2-5,many,CASSLGPERIQETQYF,TGCGCCAGCAGCTTAGGTCCGGAGCGGATACAAGAGACCCAGTACTTC
TRBV7-3,TRBD2,TRBJ2-3,many,CASSLKASGASTDTQYF,TGTGCCAGCAGCTTAAAGGCTAGCGGGGCTAGCACAGATACGCAGTATTTT
TRBV12-3/TRBV12-4,NA,TRBJ1-1,many,CASSLVGTEAFF,TGTGCCAGCAGTTTAGTCGGGACTGAAGCTTTCTTT
TRBV7-8,NA,TRBJ1-4,many,CASSPTGRKLFF,TGTGCCAGCAGCCCGACCGGGAGAAAACTGTTTTTT
TRBV5-1,NA,TRBJ1-1,many,CASSPPGGYTEAFF,TGCGCCAGCAGCCCGCCCGGCGGATACACTGAAGCTTTCTTT